This T cell receptor beta chain was sequenced during a study of beta chain features in type 1 diabetes (dated by TCRdb to 2016 to 2019). A note on the overall study: Mean age, gender distribution, total cell number and subset yield were not different between patients and healthy donors. A total of under 120,000,000 sorted cells were examined across all samples, and RNA yield correlated strongly with the number of cells per subset. Naive and central memory subsets were obtained from all 30 or so donors, but regulatory and stem cell-like memory subsets were isolated from only 8 patients and roughly 8 healthy donors. The study compared the TCRB repertoires of sorted circulating CD4+ T cell subsets in recently diagnosed type 1 diabetes patients with those in matched healthy donors. Here is what the overall study found, with its caveats: At VDJ recombination sites, type 1 diabetes patients had fewer insertions and more deleted nucleotides, which implies abnormalities in thymic rearrangement. HLA sub-analyses involved small numbers of individuals, so any influence of HLA type on TCRB rearrangement remained unresolved. Shorter templates might be favored by PCR, yet because patient and control samples were amplified and corrected together, any such skew would affect both groups equally. Type 1 diabetes patients showed a moderate but significant shortening of TCRB CDR3 length in all four CD4+ subsets. Naive, central memory and regulatory TCRB repertoires appeared more similar among patients than among healthy donors. Because cDNA was sequenced instead of genomic DNA, highly expressing activated cells could be over-represented, though the groups showed no difference in activation or CD3 levels.

Each donor gave one peripheral blood draw, averaging approximately 120 mL, which was collected into heparinised tubes. Naive, central memory, regulatory and stem cell-like memory CD4+ T cells were sorted on a BD FACSAria II using a panel including CD45RO, CCR7, CD25, CD127, CD95 and CD27. All sorted populations exceeded 95% purity. PBMCs were isolated right away by Lymphoprep density gradient centrifugation and were stained directly, without culture. To minimize batch effects, samples were stained and sorted in pairs, one healthy donor with one patient per experiment. Including cysteine and phenylalanine, the CDR3 has 14 amino acids. The read is trimmed to its CDR3 DNA, 42 bases read in frame from base 1. Germline trimming amounts to 4 bases on V and 7 bases on J, with 4 as the count of junction bases outside the gene matches. CDR1 SGHVS and CDR2 FQNEAQ are derived from the germline V gene. The entire amount of isolated RNA was reverse transcribed using the High Capacity cDNA Reverse Transcription Kit, so the sequenced TCRB transcripts were expressed ones. Deep immunoSEQ sequencing was applied to naive, central memory and regulatory T cell samples, giving an average of roughly 3.5 million total reads per sample. Sorted cells were lysed in RLT buffer, and RNA was extracted using DNase-treated RNeasy Micro or Mini kits according to cell number. Each cell subset was processed on its own to prevent cross-contamination, while patient and healthy donor samples were processed together. The immunoSEQ multiplex PCR was used to amplify TCRB sequences from cDNA, generating 87-bp fragments that spanned the CDR3 region. Sequencing of the amplicons was performed on the Illumina HiSeq platform. The study's own analysis went as follows. Synthetic template baselines were used to correct PCR bias computationally, reads within Hamming distance 2 were collapsed, and singletons that could not be merged were discarded. Reads were aligned against IMGT to assign V, D and J genes, CDR3 length and insertions or deletions at six rearrangement sites. Clonotype counts were normalized to sorted cell number within each subset before computing true diversity and Gini coefficients with the tcR R package. Repertoire sharing was quantified using the overlap coefficient calculated on TCRB nucleotide sequences. Out-of-frame TCRB sequences from naive cells were analyzed to stand in for the pre-selection repertoire. TCRdb mirrors the immuneACCESS table, restricted to in-frame sequences. Some clones are absent from its copies; in checked studies, under half trace to an unresolved V gene, and the reason for the others is unknown. The D gene and trimming were derived from the DNA, and the V and J assignments and clone size from that table. The sample profile shows about 700,000 clones; 13% of them were found once. The ten largest clonotypes hold approximately 0.021% of the sample.

Only a few counts were recorded for this clone. Its antigen remains unidentified. One base away there is no much larger clone; base qualities are not given. The V gene is TRBV7-8 and the J gene is TRBJ1-4, and 9 bases in between align with TRBD1. The TCR comes from a man younger than 35 with type 1 diabetes. The sample comprised naive CD4+ T cells from blood. The sample's cell subset or site label, in plain terms: true naive CD4+ T cells. The nucleotides read TGTGCCAGCAGCTCAACAGGGGGCCGTGAAAAACTGTTTTTT. Protein translation: CASSSTGGREKLFF.